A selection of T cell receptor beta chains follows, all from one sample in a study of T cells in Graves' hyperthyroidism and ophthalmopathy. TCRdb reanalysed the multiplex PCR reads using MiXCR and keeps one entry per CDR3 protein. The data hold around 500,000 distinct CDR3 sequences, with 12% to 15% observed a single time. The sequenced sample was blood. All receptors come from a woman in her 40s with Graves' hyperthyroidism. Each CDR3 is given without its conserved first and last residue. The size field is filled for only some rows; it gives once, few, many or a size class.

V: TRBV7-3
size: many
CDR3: ASSRTSEETQY

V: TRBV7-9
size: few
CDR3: ASSEAPELNTQY

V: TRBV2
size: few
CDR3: ASKGSTYVQY

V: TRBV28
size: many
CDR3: ASSLFPRTDTQY

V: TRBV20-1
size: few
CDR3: SARDHTGAGANVLT

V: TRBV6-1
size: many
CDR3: ASSEIMDPGTNYGYT

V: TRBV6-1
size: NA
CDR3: ASSEAGGGYGANVLT

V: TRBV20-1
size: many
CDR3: SGFSGSVVDGETQY

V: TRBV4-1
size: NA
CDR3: ASSQNSDTGLNTEAF

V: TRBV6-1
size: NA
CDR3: ASSEAAGSSYEQY

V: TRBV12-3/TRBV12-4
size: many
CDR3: ASTHSIRHNEQF

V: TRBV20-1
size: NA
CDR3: SAREPTSATGELF

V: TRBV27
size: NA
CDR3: ASSPQGLGYEQY

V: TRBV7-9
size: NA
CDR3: ASSNTSGSRTGELF

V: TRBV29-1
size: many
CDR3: SSGTSGGTDTQY

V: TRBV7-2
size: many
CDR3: ASSGGVQGEQY

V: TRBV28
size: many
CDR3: ASSLGQGNSPLH

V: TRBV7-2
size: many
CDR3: ASSLDITTYEQY

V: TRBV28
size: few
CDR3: ASTIGTGGFGTEAF

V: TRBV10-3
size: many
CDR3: AISDPTRGSTDTQY

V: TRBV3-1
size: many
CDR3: ASSRKENTEAF

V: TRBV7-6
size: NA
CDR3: ASSLFESSGNTIY

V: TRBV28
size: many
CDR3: ASSLSGQDTEAF

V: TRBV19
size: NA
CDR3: ASSMDREGTEAF

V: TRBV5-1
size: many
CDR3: ASSFATGTQNTDTQY

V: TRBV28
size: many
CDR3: ASILVHGTGVPDFRNTIY

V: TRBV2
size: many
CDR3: ASIGQGNSPLH

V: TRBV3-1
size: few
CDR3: ASSHPSGDRGRSPLH

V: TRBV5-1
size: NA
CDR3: ASSSSGTDSGNTIY

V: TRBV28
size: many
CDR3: ASSFSSGRLGEQF

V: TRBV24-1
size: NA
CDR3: ATSGTSGRGEQF

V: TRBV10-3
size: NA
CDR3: AVMGGLAGDTGELF

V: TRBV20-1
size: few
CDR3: SARQENEKLF

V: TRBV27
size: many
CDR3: ASRLKDNQPQH

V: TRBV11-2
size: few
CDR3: ASTRLAGDYNEQF

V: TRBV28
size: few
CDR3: ASSSGTGLRSGYT

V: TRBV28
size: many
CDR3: ASSGQGPPGEFLTDTQY

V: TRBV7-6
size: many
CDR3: ASSPTDIMNTEAF

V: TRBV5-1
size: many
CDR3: ASSPGLAGAAEQF

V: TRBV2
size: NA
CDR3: ASSQTEYQETQY

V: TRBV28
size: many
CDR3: ASSDGYGYT

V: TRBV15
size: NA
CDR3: ATSRELAGATGELF

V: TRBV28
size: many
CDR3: ASSSPGRNIQY

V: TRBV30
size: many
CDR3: AWSVGHTEAF

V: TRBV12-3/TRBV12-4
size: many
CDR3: ASNIPGQGYTEAF

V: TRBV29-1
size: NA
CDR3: SAKDTYEQY

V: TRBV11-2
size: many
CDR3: ASSSNGLAGGDTQY

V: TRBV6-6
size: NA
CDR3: ASSYSTASSGELF

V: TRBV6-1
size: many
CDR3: ASRQSTAPRHTEAF

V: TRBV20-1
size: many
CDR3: SARDPGGQSYEQY

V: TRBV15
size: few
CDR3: ATSRSLPRADTQY

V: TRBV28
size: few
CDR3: ASRLGYSGNTIY

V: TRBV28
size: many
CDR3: ASRKAGDNQPQH

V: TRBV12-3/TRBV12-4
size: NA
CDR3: ASRKTPSGSYEQY

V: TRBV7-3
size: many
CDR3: ASSLDRSDEQY

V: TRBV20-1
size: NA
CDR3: SASPTSGVYNEQF

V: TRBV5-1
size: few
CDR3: ASSLVDRLEYNEQF

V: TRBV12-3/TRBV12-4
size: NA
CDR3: ASSPQVRHSPLH

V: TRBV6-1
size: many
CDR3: ASSYRAGETQY

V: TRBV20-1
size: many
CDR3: SAPQEGLNTEAF